This TCR beta chain is drawn from a study of blood T cell repertoires in COVID-19. This clone occurred once. In the original analysis: Reference gene primer amplification in the assay estimated nucleated cell counts. Profiling relied on immunoSEQ multiplex PCR, and the TCRdb table lists in-frame clones only, not all of them. The V and J calls and the clone size are those of that table, but D and trimming were determined from the DNA. The sample consists of about 310,000 clones, approximately 90% of them appearing once. V was clipped by 3 bases and J by 6 bases, with 12 bases between them. The CDR3 runs to 14 residues. Germline V gene sequence: CDR1 SGHDN, CDR2 FVKESK.

The sequencing sample was made of PBMCs or T cells enriched from blood (not recorded which). The chain carries TRBV14 and TRBJ2-1; D uncertain. The sequence came from a woman aged 35 to 49 who had recovered from COVID-19. The CDR3 DNA reads as TGTGCCAGCAGCCAGGGTTGGCAGGTCAATGAGCAGTTCTTC. Its translation is CASSQGWQVNEQFF.